Here is one TCR beta chain with its context. Original handling: Cell counts per sample came from amplifying reference gene primers. Libraries were prepared by immunoSEQ multiplex PCR; TCRdb keeps only in-frame clonotypes and omits some of them. That table is the source of V, J and clone size, and D and trimming were worked out from the DNA. The sample has roughly 80,000 clones; approximately 90% are singletons. One Seattle source followed patients from active infection through their disease course. This specimen belongs to a study of blood T cell repertoires in COVID-19. Study overall: Sites in the United States, Italy and Spain provided acute and convalescent COVID-19 samples.

This clonotype was obtained from a man between 50 and 59 years old with COVID-19, enrolled during active disease. The material sequenced was peripheral blood.

The CDR3 DNA reads TGTGCCAGCAGACTCAGGGGGCGGGTGAACACTGAAGCTTTCTTT. Translation gives CASRLRGRVNTEAFF. This chain connects TRBV28 to TRBJ1-1; 8 nucleotides agree with TRBD1. The V gene end was trimmed by 6 bases and the J gene end by 0 bases; junction bases not matched to a gene: 6. The germline gives CDR1 MDHEN, CDR2 SYDVKM. The CDR3 sequence is 15 residues long. Drawing the rest from reference TRBV28 and TRBJ1-1, the complete variable domain is DVKVTQSSRYLVKRTGEKVFLECVQDMDHENMFWYRQDPGLGLRLIYFSYDVKMKEKGDIPEGYSVSREKKERFSLILESASTNQTSMYLCASRLRGRVNTEAFFGQGTRLTVV.